This entry lists 9 T cell receptor beta chains sequenced from one sample in a study of response to subunit inactivated influenza vaccine. In TCRdb, the RT-PCR reads were re-called with MiXCR into one record per CDR3 protein. The table includes 650,000 to 800,000 distinct CDR3 sequences, around 20% detected once. Sequenced here: PBMCs from blood, sampled 5 days after vaccination. The receptors come from a man between 50 and 59 years old who received an inactivated influenza vaccine.

This chain uses TRBV20-1 with TRBJ2-3; 10 bases fit TRBD2. The CDR3 covers 15 residues. J gave up 4 bases and V 2 bases, and 6 bases lay outside the gene matches. Germline V gives CDR1 DFQATT, CDR2 SNEGSKA (reference sequence). The CDR3 sequence is CSARTPSGRADTQYF. The CDR3 coding sequence is TGCAGTGCTAGAACCCCGAGCGGGAGGGCAGATACGCAGTATTTT.

This clonotype has a count of ten or more. The chain couples TRBV5-1 to TRBJ2-5, with D unresolved. The CDR3 has 12 residues. Trimming left V 4 bases short and J 1 base short, with 5 bases between. Per germline, CDR1 SGHRS and CDR2 YFSETQ. CDR3 in amino acids: CASSPTQETQYF. DNA of the CDR3: TGCGCCAGCAGCCCAACCCAAGAGACCCAGTACTTC.

The chain is built from TRBV18 and TRBJ2-7; D unresolved. The V and J ends lost 3 bases and 0 bases respectively, with 9 bases between them. The CDR3 is made up of 14 amino acids. Germline lookup yields CDR1 KGHSH and CDR2 LQKENI. The CDR3 loop reads CASSPVQSSYEQYF. DNA of the CDR3: TGTGCCAGCTCACCGGTCCAGAGCTCCTACGAGCAGTACTTC.

This chain links TRBV7-3 with TRBJ2-1, with a possible D match to TRBD2 (5 bases). The CDR3 spans 15 residues. Trimming shortened V by 4 bases and J by 0 bases, and 10 bases separated the two germline ends. Germline CDR1 and CDR2: SGHTA and FQGTGA. The CDR3 is CASSSAGLSYNEQFF. CDR3 in DNA: TGTGCCAGCAGCTCCGCGGGCCTCTCCTACAATGAGCAGTTCTTC.

The chain employs TRBV24-1 and TRBJ2-1; 9 bases fit TRBD2. The CDR3 totals 15 residues. V dropped 6 bases and J dropped 4; count of bases not matched to a gene: 6. Germline-derived CDR1 and CDR2 are KGHDR and SFDVKD. The CDR3 DNA sequence: TGTGCCACCAGTAGAACTAGCGGGCCTTACAATGAGCAGTTCTTC. Translation gives CATSRTSGPYNEQFF.

This clonotype came up once. V usage is TRBV6-1 and J usage is TRBJ2-3, with 7 bases fitting TRBD2. The CDR3 totals 15 residues. The germline V gene encodes CDR1 MNHNS and CDR2 SASEGT. V lost 6 bases to trimming and J lost 5 bases; unmatched junction nucleotides: 11. CDR3 DNA: TGTGCCAGCAGACCGATGGGGGGGTTCATAGATACGCAGTATTTT. Its translation is CASRPMGGFIDTQYF.

This clonotype showed up many times. V and J are TRBV5-1 and TRBJ2-1; no clear D. The V gene's germline CDR1 is SGHRS and CDR2 YFSETQ. Trimming stripped 2 bases from V and 0 bases from J, with 6 bases between. The CDR3 loop spans 14 amino acids. CDR3 bases: TGCGCCAGCAGCTTAGTCAGCTCCTACAATGAGCAGTTCTTC. It specifies CASSLVSSYNEQFF.

The chain links TRBV7-9 to TRBJ2-5; D tentatively fits TRBD1 or TRBD2 (5 bases each). Trimming shortened V by 1 base and J by 6 bases, and 12 bases separated the two germline ends. Germline values: CDR1 SEHNR, CDR2 FQNEAQ (reference sequence). CDR3 length: 14 residues. CDR3 sequence reads: CASSLGGIGQTQYF. The CDR3 bases are TGTGCCAGCAGCTTAGGGGGGATCGGACAGACCCAGTACTTC.

The chain uses TRBV4-3 and TRBJ1-4; the D gene is possibly TRBD1 (5 bases). Germline V gives CDR1 LGHNA, CDR2 YSLEER. Trimming removed 0 bases from V and 7 bases from J, with 12 bases in between. This CDR3 contains 15 residues. DNA for the CDR3: TGCGCCAGCAGCCAAGATTTCAGGGAGAGTGAAAAACTGTTTTTT. It yields the protein CASSQDFRESEKLFF.